This T cell receptor (beta chain) was identified in a study of T cell responses to AZD1222 COVID-19 vaccine. TCRdb keeps only in-frame clones here, not all; method: immunoSEQ multiplex PCR. Among approximately 61,000 clones listed, roughly four fifths were seen once. Pooling covered second doses at about 4 or about 12 weeks. J was trimmed by 8 bases and V by 7 bases; bases with no gene match: 14. Germline loops: CDR1 LNHDA, CDR2 SQIVND (reference sequence). This CDR3 spans 17 amino acids. V usage is TRBV19 and J usage is TRBJ1-4; TRBD1 agrees at 12 bases. The source was peripheral blood, collected 28 days after the second AZD1222 dose. This receptor was identified in an adult who received the AZD1222 COVID-19 vaccine. The CDR3 here is CASTTLPGQGAAEKLFF. CDR3 bases: TGTGCCAGTACCACACTTCCGGGACAGGGGGCCGCCGAAAAACTGTTTTTT.